Presented here are 14 T cell receptor beta chains from one specimen sequenced in a study of response to subunit inactivated influenza vaccine. TCRdb reanalysed the RT-PCR reads using MiXCR and keeps one entry per CDR3 protein. The top ten clones hold approximately 10% of a sample with a few hundred thousand distinct CDR3 sequences, just over 20% of them seen once. The source was PBMCs from blood, collected about 20 months after vaccination. The receptors here all came from a man between 50 and 70 years old who received an inactivated influenza vaccine.

Concerning this clonotype: Given a much more abundant clone one base away, this may be a read error. This chain connects TRBV6-5 to TRBJ1-1; no reliable D call. The CDR3 is 12 amino acids. V lost 6 bases and J lost 1, with 6 bases in between. In germline, CDR1 is MNHEY, CDR2 SVGAGI. In nucleotides, the CDR3 is TGTGCCAGCAGCAGCACGAACACTGAAGCTTTCTTT. Translating gives CASSSTNTEAFF.

The rearrangement uses TRBV5-6 and TRBJ2-7; 8 bases match TRBD1. CDR3 length: 15 residues. The germline V gene has CDR1 SGHDT and CDR2 YYEEEE. V lost 2 bases, J lost 3 bases, and 7 bases stayed unmatched. The CDR3: CASSFHGTGSYEQYF. CDR3 coding DNA: TGTGCCAGCAGCTTTCATGGGACAGGCAGCTACGAGCAGTACTTC.

This clonotype was seen more than once but under ten times. The chain uses TRBV9 and TRBJ1-2; a weak D match, TRBD1 (5 bases). The V gene lost 4 bases and the J gene lost 7 bases, with 14 bases spanning the gap. The CDR3 is 13 residues long. Germline CDR1 SGDLS, CDR2 YYNGEE. This CDR3 is CASSQGTAGGYTF. The CDR3 nucleotides read TGTGCCAGCAGCCAAGGGACGGCCGGTGGCTACACCTTC.

This clonotype was seen a few times. The V and J genes are TRBV12-3 or TRBV12-4 and TRBJ2-1, with 13 bases lining up with TRBD2. This CDR3 comprises 15 residues. J lost 10 bases, V lost 6 bases, and 9 bases had no gene match. The CDR3 sequence: CASSLTSGGRWEQFF. The CDR3 DNA reads as TGTGCCAGCAGCCTGACTAGCGGGGGGCGGTGGGAGCAGTTCTTC.

The chain carries TRBV18 and TRBJ1-5, with TRBD1 identical over 7 bases. Trimming cost V 3 bases and J 3 bases; bases outside gene matches: 5. This CDR3 contains 15 residues. Germline CDR1 is KGHSH and CDR2 is LQKENI. This chain's CDR3 is CASSPTGIPNQPQHF. For the CDR3, the DNA is TGTGCCAGCTCACCGACAGGGATTCCCAATCAGCCCCAGCATTTT.

This clonotype has more than one count but fewer than ten. In DNA form, the CDR3 reads TGTGCCAGCAGTTTTTTGGAGGGTAATGAAAAACTGTTTTTT. Translating it yields CASSFLEGNEKLFF. The rearrangement joins TRBV12-3 or TRBV12-4 to TRBJ1-4; D not resolved. The CDR3 totals 14 residues. Trimming left V 3 bases short and J 4 bases short, with 9 bases between.

The V gene is TRBV28, the J gene TRBJ1-2; no clear D gene. Germline V gene data show CDR1 as MDHEN and CDR2 as SYDVKM. Trimming removed 3 bases from V and 3 bases from J, with 14 bases in between. The CDR3 runs 15 residues. The CDR3 here is CASSLLNLAYYGYTF. The CDR3 DNA reads as TGTGCCAGCAGTTTGCTCAATCTGGCATACTATGGCTACACCTTC.

The chain has TRBV6-1 and TRBJ1-1; D not resolved. V was pared by 3 bases and J by 8 bases, with 13 bases between. The CDR3 is 13 residues long. From germline, CDR1 is MNHNS and CDR2 SASEGT. The CDR3 protein is CASSDRTNKEAFF. The CDR3 nucleotides are TGTGCCAGCAGTGACCGAACCAATAAGGAAGCTTTCTTT.

The chain couples TRBV29-1 to TRBJ2-1; weak D call: TRBD2 (5 bases). V lost 6 bases, J lost 8 bases, and 17 bases lay in between. CDR1 is SQVTM, CDR2 ANQGSEA, per germline. This CDR3 comprises 13 residues. This chain's CDR3 is CSVPRRGSDEQFF. In DNA form, the CDR3 reads TGCAGCGTCCCAAGACGGGGTAGCGATGAGCAGTTCTTC.

The J gene is TRBJ2-2, the V gene TRBV6-2 or TRBV6-3, with D hard to call. Trimming removed 8 bases from V and 3 bases from J, with 13 bases in between. Germline V gene sequence: CDR1 MNHEY, CDR2 SVGEGT. The CDR3 runs to 14 residues. CDR3 in amino acids: CASYTGPYTGELFF. For the CDR3, the DNA is TGTGCCAGCTATACGGGCCCTTACACCGGGGAGCTGTTTTTT.

This clonotype has a handful of counts. CDR3 amino acids: CASRRHGGDTGELFF. The CDR3 DNA reads as TGTGCCAGCAGGCGTCACGGTGGGGACACCGGGGAGCTGTTTTTT. This rearrangement joins TRBV2 to TRBJ2-2; D unclear. V lost 6 bases and J lost 3, with 14 bases in between. Germline V CDR1 and CDR2: SNHLY, FYNNEI. This CDR3 has 15 residues.

This clonotype was seen only a few times. This rearrangement joins TRBV7-2 to TRBJ1-3; TRBD1 matches at 12 bases. Trimming cost V 0 bases and J 3 bases; bases outside gene matches: 3. The CDR3 has 17 amino acids. Looked up from germline, CDR1 is SGHTA and CDR2 is FQGNSA. The CDR3 DNA follows: TGTGCCAGCAGCTTAGCGGGACAGGGGGCGCTTGGAAACACCATATATTTT. Its protein is CASSLAGQGALGNTIYF. Full variable domain (outside the CDR3, taken from reference TRBV7-2 and TRBJ1-3): GAGVSQSPSNKVTEKGKDVELRCDPISGHTALYWYRQSLGQGLEFLIYFQGNSAPDKSGLPSDRFSAERTGGSVSTLTIQRTQQEDSAVYLCASSLAGQGALGNTIYFGEGSWLTVV.

In its sample, this clonotype was seen many times. This rearrangement joins TRBV18 to TRBJ1-4, with 8 bases fitting TRBD1. After removal of 3 bases from V and 4 bases from J, the junction contained 7 bases not matched to a gene. The CDR3 is made up of 16 amino acids. Germline V gene data show CDR1 as KGHSH and CDR2 as LQKENI. The CDR3, as DNA: TGTGCCAGCTCACCTTCGCAGGGGGCCTTTAATGAAAAACTGTTTTTT. It codes for CASSPSQGAFNEKLFF.

The chain has TRBV21-1 and TRBJ2-7; TRBD2 was called by the table and not checked on the DNA. TRBV21-1 is reported as a pseudogene. This CDR3 is built from 15 residues. The CDR3 nucleotides are TGTGCCAGCAGAGCGCGGACTAGCGTTTTGCCCGAGCAGTACTTC. It yields the protein CASRARTSVLPEQYF.